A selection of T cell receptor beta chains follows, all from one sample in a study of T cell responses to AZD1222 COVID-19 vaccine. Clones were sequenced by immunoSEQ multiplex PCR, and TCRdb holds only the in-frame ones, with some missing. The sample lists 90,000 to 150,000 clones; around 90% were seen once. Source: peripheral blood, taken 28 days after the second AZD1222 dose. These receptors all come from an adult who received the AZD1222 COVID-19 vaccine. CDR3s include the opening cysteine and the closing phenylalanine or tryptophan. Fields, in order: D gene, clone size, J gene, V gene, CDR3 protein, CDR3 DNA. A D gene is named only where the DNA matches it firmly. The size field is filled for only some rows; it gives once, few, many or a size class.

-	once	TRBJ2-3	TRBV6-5	CASVHRDTQYF	TGTGCCAGCGTCCACAGGGATACGCAGTATTTT
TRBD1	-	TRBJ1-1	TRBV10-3	CAIRTGETEAFF	TGTGCCATCAGAACAGGGGAAACTGAAGCTTTCTTT
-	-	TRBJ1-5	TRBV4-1	CASSRVDVSNQPQHF	TGCGCCAGCAGCCGCGTCGACGTAAGCAATCAGCCCCAGCATTTT
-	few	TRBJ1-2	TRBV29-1	CSVDSDNYGYTF	TGCAGCGTTGACAGCGACAACTATGGCTACACCTTC
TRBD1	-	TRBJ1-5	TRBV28	CASRHRGRGNQPQHF	TGTGCCAGCAGACACAGGGGAAGAGGGAATCAGCCCCAGCATTTT
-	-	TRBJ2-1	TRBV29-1	CSTRRGATVQNEQFF	TGCAGCACCCGACGGGGGGCGACGGTACAAAATGAGCAGTTCTTC
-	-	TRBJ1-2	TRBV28	CASSLMGGAGGYTF	TGTGCCAGCAGTTTAATGGGGGGGGCAGGAGGCTACACCTTC
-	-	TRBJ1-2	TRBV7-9	CASRGERRRDLSGYTF	TGTGCCAGCAGGGGGGAACGACGCAGGGATCTCAGTGGCTACACCTTC
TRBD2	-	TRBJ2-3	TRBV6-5	CASPRLAGGTDTQYF	TGTGCCAGCCCGAGACTAGCGGGGGGCACAGATACGCAGTATTTT
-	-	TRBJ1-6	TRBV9	CASSEGSSNSPLHF	TGTGCCAGCAGCGAGGGATCCAGTAATTCACCCCTCCACTTT
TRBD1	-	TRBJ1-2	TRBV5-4	CASSFRTGTGLGYGYTF	TGTGCCAGCAGCTTCCGGACAGGGACTGGGCTTGGCTATGGCTACACCTTC
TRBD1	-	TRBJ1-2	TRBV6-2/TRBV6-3	CASSYRTGVGYTF	TGTGCCAGCAGTTACCGGACAGGGGTTGGCTACACCTTC
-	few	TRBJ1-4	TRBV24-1	CATSATEALTTNEKLFF	TGTGCCACCAGTGCAACAGAAGCCCTCACAACTAATGAAAAACTGTTTTTT
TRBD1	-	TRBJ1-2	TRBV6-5	CASSYWEGQGNGYTF	TGTGCCAGCAGTTACTGGGAGGGACAGGGGAATGGCTACACCTTC
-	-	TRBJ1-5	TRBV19	CASSIDINQPQHF	TGTGCCAGTAGTATAGACATCAATCAGCCCCAGCATTTT
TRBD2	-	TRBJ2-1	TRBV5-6	CASSSGLAAFYNEQFF	TGTGCCAGCAGCTCCGGACTAGCGGCCTTCTACAATGAGCAGTTCTTC
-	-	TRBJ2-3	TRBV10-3	CAISGNTGTTSTDTQYF	TGTGCCATCAGTGGGAATACGGGGACGACTAGCACAGATACGCAGTATTTT